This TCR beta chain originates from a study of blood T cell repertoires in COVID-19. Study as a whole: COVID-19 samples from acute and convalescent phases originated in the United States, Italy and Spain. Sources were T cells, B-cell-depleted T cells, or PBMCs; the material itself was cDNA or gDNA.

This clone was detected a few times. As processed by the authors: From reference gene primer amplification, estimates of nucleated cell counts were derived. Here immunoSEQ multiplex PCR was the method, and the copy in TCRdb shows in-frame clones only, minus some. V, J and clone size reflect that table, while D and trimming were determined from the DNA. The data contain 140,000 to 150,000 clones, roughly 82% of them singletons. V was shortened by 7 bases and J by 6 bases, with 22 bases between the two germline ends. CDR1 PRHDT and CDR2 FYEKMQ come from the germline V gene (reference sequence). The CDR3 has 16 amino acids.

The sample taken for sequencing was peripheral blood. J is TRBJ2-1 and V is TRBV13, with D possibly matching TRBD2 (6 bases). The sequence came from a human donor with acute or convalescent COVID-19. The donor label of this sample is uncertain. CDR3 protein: CASTSTGTSYRNEQFF. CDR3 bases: TGTGCCAGCACTTCTACCGGGACTTCTTACCGCAATGAGCAGTTCTTC.